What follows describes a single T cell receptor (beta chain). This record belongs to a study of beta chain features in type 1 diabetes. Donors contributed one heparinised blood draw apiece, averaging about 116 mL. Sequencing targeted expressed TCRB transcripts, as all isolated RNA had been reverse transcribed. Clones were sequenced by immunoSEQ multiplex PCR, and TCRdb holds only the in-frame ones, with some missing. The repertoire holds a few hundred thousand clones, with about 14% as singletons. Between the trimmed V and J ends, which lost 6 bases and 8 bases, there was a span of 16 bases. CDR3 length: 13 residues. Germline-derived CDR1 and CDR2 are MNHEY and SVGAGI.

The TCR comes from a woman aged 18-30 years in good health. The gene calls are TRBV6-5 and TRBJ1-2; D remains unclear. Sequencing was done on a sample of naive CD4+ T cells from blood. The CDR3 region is CASRIDIRTGYTF. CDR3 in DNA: TGTGCCAGCAGGATAGACATCCGTACGGGCTACACCTTC.